The rows below give T cell receptor beta chains drawn from one sample of a study of graft-versus-host responses after intestinal transplantation. Generated by immunoSEQ multiplex PCR, the TCRdb table keeps only in-frame clones and is missing some. The sample lists tens of thousands of clones, roughly 91% occurring once. Their antigens remain unidentified. The sequencing used unstimulated CD4+ T cells sorted from spleen or lymph node cells, collected before intestinal transplant. The receptors were gathered from a human donor who received an intestinal transplant. The CDR3 runs from the conserved cysteine through the conserved F or W. Expanded clones are given a class, and other clones once, few, many or no size at all.

clone size	V gene	J gene	CDR3 protein
once	TRBV29-1	TRBJ2-7	CSVERGRHSYEQYF
few	TRBV2	TRBJ1-5	CASSLNRDRPSGPQHF
.	TRBV7-2	TRBJ2-7	CASSSDRSYEQYF
.	TRBV6-5	TRBJ2-3	CASSYGRGAGDTQYF
.	TRBV30	TRBJ1-2	CASDAGWGRTDGYTF
.	TRBV7-2	TRBJ2-1	CASSLGGGFSNEQFF
.	TRBV14	TRBJ2-5	CASSQTDSGTQYF
.	TRBV15	TRBJ2-7	CATSRDYEYEQYF
.	TRBV5-4	TRBJ1-2	CASSLGQALYGYTF
.	TRBV4-3	TRBJ1-1	CASSQDLGHPNTEAFF
.	TRBV21-1	TRBJ1-5	CASNTRQGGDQPQHF
.	TRBV9	TRBJ2-3	CASSVLPDTQYF
.	TRBV15	TRBJ2-1	CATSRSQQGNEQFF
few	TRBV19	TRBJ1-2	CASSIAGSYGYTF
.	TRBV15	TRBJ2-1	CATSRDRTGGEQFF
.	TRBV4-3	TRBJ2-7	CASSQAPDRVPYEQYF
.	TRBV6-6	TRBJ1-5	CASSREDWGNQPQHF
.	TRBV2	TRBJ1-6	CASVTIAGYNSPLHF
.	TRBV2	TRBJ1-3	CASSEEGAGGNTIYF
once	TRBV27	TRBJ1-1	CASSPRAGPNTEAFF
.	TRBV29-1	TRBJ1-2	CSVGNRGTGGYTF
.	TRBV10-3	TRBJ2-7	CAISDLRDSYEQYF
.	TRBV5-4	TRBJ2-7	CASSKGPGQGSYEQYF
.	TRBV19	TRBJ1-2	CASGGNRGSIYGYTF
.	TRBV7-2	TRBJ1-3	CASSYFQFSGNTIYF
.	TRBV14	TRBJ1-4	CASSQDEGQLNEKLFF
few	TRBV9	TRBJ1-1	CASSEGVGANTEAFF
.	TRBV6-5	TRBJ1-6	CASKRGAAFDSPLHF
.	TRBV10-1	TRBJ1-1	CASSGEGNRKAFF
.	TRBV28	TRBJ1-1	CASSPTGQGWSEAFF
.	TRBV12-5	TRBJ2-2	CASGLTSGATGELFF
.	TRBV4-3	TRBJ1-2	CASSQVRGGIYGYTF
.	TRBV6-6	TRBJ1-2	CASRWTNWELGYTF
once	TRBV29-1	TRBJ1-2	CSAWTGPFPSNYGYTF
.	TRBV11-3	TRBJ2-1	CASSLVLAGGLRVTNEQFF
few	TRBV4-3	TRBJ1-4	CASSRQGQGDYSEKLFF
.	TRBV5-6	TRBJ1-2	CASSTGPNYGYTF